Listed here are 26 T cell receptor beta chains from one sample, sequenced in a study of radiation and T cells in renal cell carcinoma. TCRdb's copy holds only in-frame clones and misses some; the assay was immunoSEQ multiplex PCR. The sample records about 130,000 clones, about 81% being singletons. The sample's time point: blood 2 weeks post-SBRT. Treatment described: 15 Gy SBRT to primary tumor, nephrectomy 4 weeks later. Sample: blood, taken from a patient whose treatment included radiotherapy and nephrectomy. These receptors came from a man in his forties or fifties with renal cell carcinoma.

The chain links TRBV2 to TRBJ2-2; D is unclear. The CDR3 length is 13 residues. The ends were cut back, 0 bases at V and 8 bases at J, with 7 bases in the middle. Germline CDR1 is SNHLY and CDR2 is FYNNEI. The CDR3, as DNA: TGTGCCAGCAGTGAAGCGGTTCTAGGGGAGCTGTTTTTT. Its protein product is CASSEAVLGELFF.

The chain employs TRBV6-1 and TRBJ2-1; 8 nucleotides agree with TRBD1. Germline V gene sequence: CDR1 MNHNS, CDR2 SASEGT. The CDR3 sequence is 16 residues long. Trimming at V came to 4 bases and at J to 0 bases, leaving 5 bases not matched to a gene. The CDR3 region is CASSARGLSSYNEQFF. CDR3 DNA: TGTGCCAGCAGTGCCAGGGGGCTCAGCTCCTACAATGAGCAGTTCTTC.

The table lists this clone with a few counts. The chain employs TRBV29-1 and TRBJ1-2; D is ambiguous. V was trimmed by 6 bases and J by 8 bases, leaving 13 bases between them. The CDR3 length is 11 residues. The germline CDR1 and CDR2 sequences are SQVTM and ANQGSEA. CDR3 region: CSVRTFGGYTF. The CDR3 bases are TGCAGCGTGAGGACGTTCGGGGGCTACACCTTC.

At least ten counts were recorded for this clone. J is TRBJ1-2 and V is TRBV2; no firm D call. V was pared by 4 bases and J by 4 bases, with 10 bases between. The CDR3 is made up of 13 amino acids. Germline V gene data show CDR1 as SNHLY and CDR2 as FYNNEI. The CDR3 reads CASSGTATYGYTF. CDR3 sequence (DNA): TGTGCCAGCAGTGGTACAGCGACCTATGGCTACACCTTC.

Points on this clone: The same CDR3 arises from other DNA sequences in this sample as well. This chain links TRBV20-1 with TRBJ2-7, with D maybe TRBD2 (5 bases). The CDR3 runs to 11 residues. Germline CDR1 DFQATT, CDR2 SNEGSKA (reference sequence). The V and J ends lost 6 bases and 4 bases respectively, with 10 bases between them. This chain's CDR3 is CSAALGYEQYF. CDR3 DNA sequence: TGCAGTGCAGCACTAGGATACGAGCAGTACTTC.

The DNA of the CDR3 is TGTGCCAGCAACCTGGACAGAAGCTCCTACGAGCAGTACTTC. Protein sequence: CASNLDRSSYEQYF. The chain carries TRBV5-8 and TRBJ2-7; D might be TRBD1 (6 bases). CDR1 and CDR2 (germline): SGHTS, YDEGEE. The V gene lost 6 bases and the J gene lost 0 bases, with 13 bases spanning the gap. The CDR3 has 14 amino acids. The full variable domain, rest sourced from reference TRBV5-8 and TRBJ2-7, is EAGVTQSPTHLIKTRGQQATLRCSPISGHTSVYWYQQALGLGLQFLLWYDEGEERNRGNFPPRFSGRQFPNYSSELNVNALELEDSALYLCASNLDRSSYEQYFGPGTRLTVT.

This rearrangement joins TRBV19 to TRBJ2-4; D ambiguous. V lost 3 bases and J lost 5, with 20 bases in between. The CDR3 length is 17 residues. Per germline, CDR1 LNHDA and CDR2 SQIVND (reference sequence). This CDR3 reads CASSINMGSSGQNIQYF. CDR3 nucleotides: TGTGCCAGTAGTATCAATATGGGAAGTTCAGGCCAAAACATTCAGTACTTC.

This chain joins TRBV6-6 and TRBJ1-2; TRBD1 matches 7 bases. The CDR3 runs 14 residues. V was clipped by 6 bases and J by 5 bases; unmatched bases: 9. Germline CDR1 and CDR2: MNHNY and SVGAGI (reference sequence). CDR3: CASREGQNYYGYTF. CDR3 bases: TGTGCCAGCAGGGAGGGACAGAACTATTATGGCTACACCTTC.

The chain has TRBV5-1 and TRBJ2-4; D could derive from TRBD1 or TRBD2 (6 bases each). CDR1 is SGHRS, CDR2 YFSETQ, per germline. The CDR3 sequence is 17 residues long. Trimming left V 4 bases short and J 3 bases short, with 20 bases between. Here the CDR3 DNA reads TGCGCCAGCAGCCCACTTTTGGGGGGCAACGGCAAAAACATTCAGTACTTC. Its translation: CASSPLLGGNGKNIQYF. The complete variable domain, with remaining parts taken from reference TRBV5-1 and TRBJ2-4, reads KAGVTQTPRYLIKTRGQQVTLSCSPISGHRSVSWYQQTPGQGLQFLFEYFSETQRNKGNFPGRFSGRQFSNSRSEMNVSTLELGDSALYLCASSPLLGGNGKNIQYFGAGTRLSVL.

This CDR3 is CASSNVGADTQYF. CDR3 bases: TGCGCCAGCAGCAACGTGGGGGCAGATACGCAGTATTTT. The chain carries TRBV4-3 and TRBJ2-3; tentatively, D is TRBD1 or TRBD2 (5 bases each). This CDR3 is 13 amino acids long. In germline, CDR1 is LGHNA, CDR2 YSLEER. The V end was cut by 5 bases, the J end by 4 bases, with 10 bases between.

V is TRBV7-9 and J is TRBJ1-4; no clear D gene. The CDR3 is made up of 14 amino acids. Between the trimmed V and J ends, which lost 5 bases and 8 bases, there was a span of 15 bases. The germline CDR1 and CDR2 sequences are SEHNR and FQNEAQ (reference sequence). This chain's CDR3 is CASSALRGGEKLFF. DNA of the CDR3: TGTGCCAGCAGCGCCCTGCGAGGAGGGGAAAAACTGTTTTTT. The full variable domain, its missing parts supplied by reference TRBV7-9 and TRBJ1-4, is DTGVSQNPRHKITKRGQNVTFRCDPISEHNRLYWYRQTLGQGPEFLTYFQNEAQLEKSRLLSDRFSAERPKGSFSTLEIQRTEQGDSAMYLCASSALRGGEKLFFGSGTQLSVL.

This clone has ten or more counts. Here the CDR3 DNA reads TGTGCCAGCAGTTACTCGTCGATAGCTCACCAGTTCTTC. This codes for CASSYSSIAHQFF. This chain joins TRBV6-5 and TRBJ2-1; D remains ambiguous. The V end was cut by 0 bases, the J end by 13 bases, with 13 bases between. CDR1 and CDR2 (germline): MNHEY, SVGAGI. The CDR3 loop spans 13 amino acids.

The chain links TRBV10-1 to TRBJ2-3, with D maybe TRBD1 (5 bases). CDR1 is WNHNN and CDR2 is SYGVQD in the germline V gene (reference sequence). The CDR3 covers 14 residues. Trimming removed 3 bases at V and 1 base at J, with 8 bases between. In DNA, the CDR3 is TGCGCCAGCAGTGATGTGGGGCGCACAGATACGCAGTATTTT. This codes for CASSDVGRTDTQYF.

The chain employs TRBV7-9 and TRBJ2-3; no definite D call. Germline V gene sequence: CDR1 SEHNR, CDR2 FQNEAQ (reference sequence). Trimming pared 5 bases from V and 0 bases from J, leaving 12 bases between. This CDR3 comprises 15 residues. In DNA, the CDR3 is TGTGCCAGCAGCCGAGGACCGACTAGCACAGATACGCAGTATTTT. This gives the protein CASSRGPTSTDTQYF. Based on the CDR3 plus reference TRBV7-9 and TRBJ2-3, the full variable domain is DTGVSQNPRHKITKRGQNVTFRCDPISEHNRLYWYRQTLGQGPEFLTYFQNEAQLEKSRLLSDRFSAERPKGSFSTLEIQRTEQGDSAMYLCASSRGPTSTDTQYFGPGTRLTVL.

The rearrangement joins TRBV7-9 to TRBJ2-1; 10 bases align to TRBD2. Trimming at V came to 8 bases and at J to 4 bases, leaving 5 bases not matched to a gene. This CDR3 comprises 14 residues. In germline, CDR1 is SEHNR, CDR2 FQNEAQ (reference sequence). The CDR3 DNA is TGTGCCAGCGGGGCGACTAGCGGGTACAATGAGCAGTTCTTC. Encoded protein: CASGATSGYNEQFF.

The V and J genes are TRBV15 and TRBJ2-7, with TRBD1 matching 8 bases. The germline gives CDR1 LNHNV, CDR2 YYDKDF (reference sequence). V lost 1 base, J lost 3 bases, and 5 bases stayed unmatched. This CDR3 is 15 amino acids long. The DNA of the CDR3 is TGTGCCACCAGCAGAGCCGGGACAGGAAACTACGAGCAGTACTTC. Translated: CATSRAGTGNYEQYF.

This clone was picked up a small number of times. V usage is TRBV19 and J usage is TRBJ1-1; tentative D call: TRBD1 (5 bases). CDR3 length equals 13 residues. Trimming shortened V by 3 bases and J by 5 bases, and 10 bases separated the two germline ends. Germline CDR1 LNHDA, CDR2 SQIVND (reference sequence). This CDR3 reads CASSIWGGTEAFF. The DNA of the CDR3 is TGTGCCAGTAGTATCTGGGGCGGTACTGAAGCTTTCTTT.

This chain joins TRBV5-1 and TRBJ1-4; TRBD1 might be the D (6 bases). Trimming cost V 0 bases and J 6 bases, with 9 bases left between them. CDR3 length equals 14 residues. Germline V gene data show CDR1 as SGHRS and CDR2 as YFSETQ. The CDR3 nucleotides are TGCGCCAGCAGCTTGGCAGGGGCTGATGAAAAACTGTTTTTT. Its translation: CASSLAGADEKLFF.

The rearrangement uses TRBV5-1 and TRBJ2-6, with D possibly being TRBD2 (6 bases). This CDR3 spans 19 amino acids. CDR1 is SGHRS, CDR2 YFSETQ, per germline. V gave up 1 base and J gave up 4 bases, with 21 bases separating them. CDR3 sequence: CASSLLRDSQFSGANVLTF. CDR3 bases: TGCGCCAGCAGCTTGCTCCGGGACTCCCAGTTTTCAGGGGCCAACGTCCTGACTTTC.

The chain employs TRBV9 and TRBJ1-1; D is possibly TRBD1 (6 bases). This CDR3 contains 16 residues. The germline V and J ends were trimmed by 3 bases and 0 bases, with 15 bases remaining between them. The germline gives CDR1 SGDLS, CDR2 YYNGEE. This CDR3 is CASSETGNPMNTEAFF. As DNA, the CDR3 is TGTGCCAGCAGCGAGACAGGAAATCCCATGAACACTGAAGCTTTCTTT.

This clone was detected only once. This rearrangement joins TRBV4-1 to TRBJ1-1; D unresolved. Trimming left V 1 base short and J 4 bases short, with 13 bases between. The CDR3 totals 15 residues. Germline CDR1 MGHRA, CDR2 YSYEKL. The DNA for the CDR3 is TGCGCCAGCAGCCAAGTGCTGGGAAGTAGCACTGAAGCTTTCTTT. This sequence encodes CASSQVLGSSTEAFF.

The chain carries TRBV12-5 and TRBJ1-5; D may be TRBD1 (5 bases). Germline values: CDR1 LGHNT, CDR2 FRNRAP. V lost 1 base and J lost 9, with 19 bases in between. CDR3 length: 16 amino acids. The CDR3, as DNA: TGTGCTAGTGGTTTGGACCCCCACAGGAGCAACTGGCCCCAGCATTTT. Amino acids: CASGLDPHRSNWPQHF. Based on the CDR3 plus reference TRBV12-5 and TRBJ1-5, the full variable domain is DARVTQTPRHKVTEMGQEVTMRCQPILGHNTVFWYRQTMMQGLELLAYFRNRAPLDDSGMPKDRFSAEMPDATLATLKIQPSEPRDSAVYFCASGLDPHRSNWPQHFGDGTRLSIL.

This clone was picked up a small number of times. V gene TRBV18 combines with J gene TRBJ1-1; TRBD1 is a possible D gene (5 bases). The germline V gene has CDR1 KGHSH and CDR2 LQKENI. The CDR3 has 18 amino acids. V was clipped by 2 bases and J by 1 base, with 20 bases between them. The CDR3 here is CASSPGGQVLYGNTEAFF. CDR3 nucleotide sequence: TGTGCCAGCTCACCAGGGGGTCAGGTCCTATATGGGAACACTGAAGCTTTCTTT.

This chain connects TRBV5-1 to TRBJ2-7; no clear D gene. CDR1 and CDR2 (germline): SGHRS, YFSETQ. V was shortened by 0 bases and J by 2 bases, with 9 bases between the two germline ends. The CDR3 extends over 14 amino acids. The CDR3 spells CASSLVGGTYEQYF. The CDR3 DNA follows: TGCGCCAGCAGCTTGGTAGGCGGAACCTACGAGCAGTACTTC.

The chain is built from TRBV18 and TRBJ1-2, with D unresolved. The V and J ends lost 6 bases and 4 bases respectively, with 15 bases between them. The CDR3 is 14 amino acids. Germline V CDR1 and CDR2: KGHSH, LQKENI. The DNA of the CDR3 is TGTGCCAGCTCCCCCCCAGGAGCACCCTATGGCTACACCTTC. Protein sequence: CASSPPGAPYGYTF.

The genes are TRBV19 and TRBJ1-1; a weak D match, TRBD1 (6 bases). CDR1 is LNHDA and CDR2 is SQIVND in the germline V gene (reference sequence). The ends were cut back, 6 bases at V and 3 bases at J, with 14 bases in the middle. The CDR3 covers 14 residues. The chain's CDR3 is CASRTTGYDTEAFF. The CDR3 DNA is TGTGCCAGTAGAACTACAGGGTACGACACTGAAGCTTTCTTT.